This TCR beta chain derives from a study of PD-1 blockade in mismatch repair-deficient tumors. Across the study: All were previously treated, progressing patients with some twelve mismatch repair-deficient cancer types.

Only in-frame clones appear in the TCRdb table, and some are missing; sequencing was by immunoSEQ multiplex PCR. The table records roughly 80,000 clones, over 70% of them present only once. The TCR-sequenced patients were a few responders to pembrolizumab. Germline V CDR1 and CDR2: GTSNPN, SVGIG (reference sequence). The junction had 8 bases not matched to a gene; V was cut back by 3 bases and J by 7 bases. CDR3 length: 14 residues. The receptor comes from an adult with mismatch repair-deficient cancer. The V gene is TRBV30, the J gene TRBJ1-1; TRBD1 agrees at 10 bases. The material was peripheral blood, obtained 12 weeks after starting pembrolizumab. The CDR3 region is CAWSGDRGRSEAFF. Written as DNA, the CDR3 is TGTGCCTGGAGCGGGGACAGGGGCAGGAGTGAAGCTTTCTTT. Drawing the rest from reference TRBV30 and TRBJ1-1, the complete variable domain is SQTIHQWPATLVQPVGSPLSLECTVEGTSNPNLYWYRQAAGRGLQLLFYSVGIGQISSEVPQNLSASRPQDRQFILSSKKLLLSDSGFYLCAWSGDRGRSEAFFGQGTRLTVV.